This entry concerns a single T cell receptor beta chain. Antigen specificity is unknown. This CDR3 comprises 14 residues. Germline V CDR1 and CDR2: MNHNY, SVGAGI (reference sequence). This entry is derived from a study of blood T cells in healthy people across ages. Study-level background: With template switching, about one barcoded beta molecule was captured per two T cells.

The authors ran a second PCR of about 7 to 11 cycles using a sample-barcoded 5' primer and a J-beta primer mix. TCRdb reprocessed the 5' RACE reads with MiXCR, giving one entry per CDR3 protein. The sample has 800,000 to 950,000 distinct CDR3 sequences, around 49% seen once. Findings of the study overall: Long-lived donors exceeded aged donors in naive CD4+ cells and diversity.

The clonotype comes from a man aged 30 to 39 in good health. Material: blood. The chain uses TRBV6-6 and TRBJ2-5, with D unresolved. The J call may not be correct, given that the DNA end is closer to TRBJ2-7. CDR3 bases: TGTGCCAGCAGTTACTCTCCGGAGACCTACGAGCAGTACTTC. It translates to CASSYSPETYEQYF.